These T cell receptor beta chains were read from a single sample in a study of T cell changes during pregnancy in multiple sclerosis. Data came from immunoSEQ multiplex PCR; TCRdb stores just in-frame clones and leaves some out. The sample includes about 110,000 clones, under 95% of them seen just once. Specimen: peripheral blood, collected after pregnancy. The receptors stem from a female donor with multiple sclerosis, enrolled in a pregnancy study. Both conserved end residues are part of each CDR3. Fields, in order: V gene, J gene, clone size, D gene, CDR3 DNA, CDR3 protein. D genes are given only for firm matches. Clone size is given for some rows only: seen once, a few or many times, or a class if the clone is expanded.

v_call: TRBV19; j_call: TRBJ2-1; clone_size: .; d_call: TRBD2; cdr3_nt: TGTGCCAGTAGTGAAGGACTAGCGGGAGGTCTCTCCCACAATGAGCAGTTCTTC; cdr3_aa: CASSEGLAGGLSHNEQFF
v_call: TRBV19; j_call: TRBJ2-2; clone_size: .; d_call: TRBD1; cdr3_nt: TGTGCCAGTAGCAGGGACAGGGGGCAAATTTGGACCGGGGAGCTGTTTTTT; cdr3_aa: CASSRDRGQIWTGELFF
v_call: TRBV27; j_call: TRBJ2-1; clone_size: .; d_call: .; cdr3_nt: TGTGCCAGCAGTCTCACTCCTAATGAGCAGTTCTTC; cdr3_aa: CASSLTPNEQFF
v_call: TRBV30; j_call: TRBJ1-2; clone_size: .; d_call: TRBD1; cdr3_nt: TGTGCCTCAAGGGACAGGGGAGGAAACTATGGCTACACCTTC; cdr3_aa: CASRDRGGNYGYTF
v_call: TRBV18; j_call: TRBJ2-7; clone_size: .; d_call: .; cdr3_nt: TGTGCCAGCTCACCCCCCGGGACAAGAAACTACGAGCAGTACTTC; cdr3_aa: CASSPPGTRNYEQYF
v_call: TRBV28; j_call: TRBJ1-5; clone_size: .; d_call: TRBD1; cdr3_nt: TGTGCCAGCAGTTTGGGACAGCCAGGGAGGCGCAATCAGCCCCAGCATTTT; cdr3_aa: CASSLGQPGRRNQPQHF
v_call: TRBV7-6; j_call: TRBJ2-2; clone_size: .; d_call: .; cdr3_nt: TGTGCCAGCAGCTTAGTCATTTTCCCGGGAGACGCAACCGGGGAGCTGTTTTTT; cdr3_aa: CASSLVIFPGDATGELFF
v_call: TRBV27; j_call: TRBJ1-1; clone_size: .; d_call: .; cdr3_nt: TGTGCCAGCTGCGACCGGGGAAGGGCCACTGAAGCTTTCTTT; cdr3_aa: CASCDRGRATEAFF
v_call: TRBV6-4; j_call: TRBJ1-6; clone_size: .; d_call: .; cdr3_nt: TGTGCCAGCAGTGAAGGAACAGGGAGTTCACCCCTCCACTTT; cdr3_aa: CASSEGTGSSPLHF
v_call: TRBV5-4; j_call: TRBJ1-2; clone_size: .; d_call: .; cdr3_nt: TGTGCCAGCAGCTTGAGAGGTGTCCCTAGTATTTTGGGCTACACCTTC; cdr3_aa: CASSLRGVPSILGYTF
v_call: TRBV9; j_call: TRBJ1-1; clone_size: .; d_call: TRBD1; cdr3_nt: TGTGCCAGCAGCCCAGGGGGGAGAATACACACTGAAGCTTTCTTT; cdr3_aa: CASSPGGRIHTEAFF
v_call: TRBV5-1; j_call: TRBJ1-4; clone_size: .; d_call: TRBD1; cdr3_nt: TGCGCCAGCAGCTCGGGACAGGTTGAAAAACTGTTTTTT; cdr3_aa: CASSSGQVEKLFF
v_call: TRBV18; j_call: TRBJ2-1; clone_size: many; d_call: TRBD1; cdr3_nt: TGTGCCAGCTCACATCACAGGGGGCGGGACAATGAGCAGTTCTTC; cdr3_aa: CASSHHRGRDNEQFF
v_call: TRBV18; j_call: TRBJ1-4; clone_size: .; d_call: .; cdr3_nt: TGTGCCAGCTCACCAGAGACTCAAACTAATGAAAAACTGTTTTTT; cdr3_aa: CASSPETQTNEKLFF
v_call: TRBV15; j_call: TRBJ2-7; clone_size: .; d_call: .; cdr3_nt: TGTGCCACCAGCAGAGGACAGGCACCCTCCTACGAGCAGTACTTC; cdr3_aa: CATSRGQAPSYEQYF
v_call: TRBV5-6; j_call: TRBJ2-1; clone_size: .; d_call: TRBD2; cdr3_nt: TGTGCCAGCAGCGCGATTAATAGCGGGAGGAGATTTAGTGAGCAGTTCTTC; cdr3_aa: CASSAINSGRRFSEQFF
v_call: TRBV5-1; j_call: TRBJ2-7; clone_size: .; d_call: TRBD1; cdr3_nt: TGCGCCAGCAGCTTAACAGGGGTCGAGCAGTACTTC; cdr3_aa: CASSLTGVEQYF
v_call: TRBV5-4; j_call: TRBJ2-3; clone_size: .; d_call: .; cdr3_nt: TGTGCCAGCAGCTTGTCAAGGACACAAACCACAGATACGCAGTATTTT; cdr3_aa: CASSLSRTQTTDTQYF
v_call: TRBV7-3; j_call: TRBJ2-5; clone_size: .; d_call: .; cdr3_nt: TGTGCCAGCAGCTTAGAACGGAGGGCGGAGACCCAGTACTTC; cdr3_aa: CASSLERRAETQYF
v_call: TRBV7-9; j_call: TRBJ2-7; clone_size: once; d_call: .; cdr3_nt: TGTGCCAGCAGTTATCCCGCTAGTCTTCCCCACGAGCAGTACTTC; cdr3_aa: CASSYPASLPHEQYF
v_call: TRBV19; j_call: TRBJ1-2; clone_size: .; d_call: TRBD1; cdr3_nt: TGTGCCAGTAGTACACGGGACAGGGCAAGAGGCTACACCTTC; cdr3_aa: CASSTRDRARGYTF
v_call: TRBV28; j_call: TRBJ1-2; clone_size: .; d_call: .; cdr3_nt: TGTGCCAGCAGTTTCAGGGCGACTTTGGCGTTTACCTTC; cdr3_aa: CASSFRATLAFTF
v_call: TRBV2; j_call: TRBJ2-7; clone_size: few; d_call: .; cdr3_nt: TGTGCCAGCAGTGAAACAGGAAGCTACGAGCAGTACTTC; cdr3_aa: CASSETGSYEQYF
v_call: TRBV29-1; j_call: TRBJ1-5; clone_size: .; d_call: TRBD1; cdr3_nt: TGCAGCGTCGATACAGGGGGCAATCAGCCCCAGCATTTT; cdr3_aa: CSVDTGGNQPQHF
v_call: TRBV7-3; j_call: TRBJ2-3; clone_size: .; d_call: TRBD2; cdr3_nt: TGTGCCAGCAGCTTTGGGACTAGCGGACTCACAGATACGCAGTATTTT; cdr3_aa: CASSFGTSGLTDTQYF
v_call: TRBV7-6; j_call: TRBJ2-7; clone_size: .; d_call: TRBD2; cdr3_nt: TGTGCCAGCAGCTCCACTAGCGGCTACGAGCAGTACTTC; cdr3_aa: CASSSTSGYEQYF
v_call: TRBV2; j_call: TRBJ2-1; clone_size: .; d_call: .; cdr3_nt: TGTGCCAGCAGTGTACAGGGTTATCAGGGTAATGAGCAGTTCTTC; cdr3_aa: CASSVQGYQGNEQFF
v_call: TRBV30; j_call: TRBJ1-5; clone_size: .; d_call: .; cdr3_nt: TGTGCCTGGAGTGTACAAAATCAGCCCCAGCATTTT; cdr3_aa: CAWSVQNQPQHF
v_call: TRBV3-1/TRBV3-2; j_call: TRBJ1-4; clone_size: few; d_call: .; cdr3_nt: TGTGCCAGCAGCCTAGTCGTTTTT; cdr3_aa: CASSLVVF
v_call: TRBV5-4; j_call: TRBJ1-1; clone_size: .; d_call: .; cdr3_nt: TGTGCCAGCAGCTTGGCGGGAGGGATTGAAGCTTTCTTT; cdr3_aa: CASSLAGGIEAFF
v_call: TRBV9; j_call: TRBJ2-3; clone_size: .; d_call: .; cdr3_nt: TGTGCCAGCAGCGTAGATTCAGGGCGGAGCACAGATACGCAGTATTTT; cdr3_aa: CASSVDSGRSTDTQYF
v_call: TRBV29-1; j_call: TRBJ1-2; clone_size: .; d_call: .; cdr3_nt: TGCAGCGTCCAAAAATGGGGGGGCTATGGCTACACCTTC; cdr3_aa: CSVQKWGGYGYTF
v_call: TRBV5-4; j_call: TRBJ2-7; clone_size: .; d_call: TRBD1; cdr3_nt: TGTGCCAGCAGCTTACCAGGGACAGGGGGCTACGAGCAGTACTTC; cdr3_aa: CASSLPGTGGYEQYF
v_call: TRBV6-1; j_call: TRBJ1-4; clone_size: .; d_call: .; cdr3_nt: TGTGCCAGCAGTTCCGGGACCCGGGAGGGGAAACTGTTTTTT; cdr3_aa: CASSSGTREGKLFF
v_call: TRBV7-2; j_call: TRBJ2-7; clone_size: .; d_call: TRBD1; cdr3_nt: TGTGCCAGCAGCTTATCCGGGACAGCGGTTTACGAGCAGTACTTC; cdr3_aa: CASSLSGTAVYEQYF
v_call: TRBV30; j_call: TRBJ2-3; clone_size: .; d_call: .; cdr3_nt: TGTGCCTCCCGAGGACAGATTCTTAGCACAGATACGCAGTATTTT; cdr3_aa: CASRGQILSTDTQYF
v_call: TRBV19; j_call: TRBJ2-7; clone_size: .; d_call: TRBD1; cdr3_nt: TGTGCCAGTAGTATGAAACGGGACAGGTTCTACGAGCAGTACTTC; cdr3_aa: CASSMKRDRFYEQYF
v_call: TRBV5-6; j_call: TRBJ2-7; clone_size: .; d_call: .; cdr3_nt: TGTGCCAGCAGCCGGGACTCCTACGAGCAGTACTTC; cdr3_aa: CASSRDSYEQYF
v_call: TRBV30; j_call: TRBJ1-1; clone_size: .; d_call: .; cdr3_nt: TGTGCCTGGAGGGGGTCCTTACAGGACATGAACACTGAAGCTTTCTTT; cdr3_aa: CAWRGSLQDMNTEAFF
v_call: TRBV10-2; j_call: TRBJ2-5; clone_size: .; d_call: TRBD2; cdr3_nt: TGCGCCAGCGGACTAGCGGAACAGTACTTC; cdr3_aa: CASGLAEQYF
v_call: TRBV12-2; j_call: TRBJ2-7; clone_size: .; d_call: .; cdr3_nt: TGTGCAAGTCGATCCAAGCGGACAGTTCGCTCCCCGGGCGAGCAGTACTTC; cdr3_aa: CASRSKRTVRSPGEQYF
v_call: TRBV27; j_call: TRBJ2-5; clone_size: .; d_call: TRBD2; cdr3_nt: TGTGCCAGCAGTCCAGCGGGGGAAGAGACCCAGTACTTC; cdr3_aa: CASSPAGEETQYF
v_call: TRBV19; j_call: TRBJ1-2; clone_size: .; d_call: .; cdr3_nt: TGTGCCAGTAGTAGCACCCCCAGCAGGGCTCCCTATGGCTACACCTTC; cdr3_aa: CASSSTPSRAPYGYTF
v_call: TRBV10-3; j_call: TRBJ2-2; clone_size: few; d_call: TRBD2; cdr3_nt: TGTGCCATGACTAGCGGGAGGGAGCTGTTTTTT; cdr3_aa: CAMTSGRELFF
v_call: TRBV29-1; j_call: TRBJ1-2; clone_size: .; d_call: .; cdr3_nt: TGCAGCGTTGAATTCGCGTATGGCTACACCTTC; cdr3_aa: CSVEFAYGYTF
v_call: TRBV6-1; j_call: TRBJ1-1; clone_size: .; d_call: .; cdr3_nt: TGTGCCAGCACCCCGGGACAAGTTTTCACTGAAGCTTTCTTT; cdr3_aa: CASTPGQVFTEAFF
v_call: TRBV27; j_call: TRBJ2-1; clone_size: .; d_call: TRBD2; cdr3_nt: TGTGCCAGCAGTTGGGGCCTCAGCGGGAGACTCTACAATGAGCAGTTCTTC; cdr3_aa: CASSWGLSGRLYNEQFF
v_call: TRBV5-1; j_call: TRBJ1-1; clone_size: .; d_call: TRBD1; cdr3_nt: TGCGCCAGCAGCTCGGGGACAGGGGGCGACGGAGGGGCGAACACTGAAGCTTTCTTT; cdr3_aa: CASSSGTGGDGGANTEAFF
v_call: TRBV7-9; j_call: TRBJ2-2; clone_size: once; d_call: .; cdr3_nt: TGTGCCAGCAGCTCGACAGTCGCGAACACCGGGGAGCTGTTTTTT; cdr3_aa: CASSSTVANTGELFF
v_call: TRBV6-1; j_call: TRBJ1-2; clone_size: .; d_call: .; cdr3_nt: TGTGCCAGCAGAGAATCAGGGAACTGGGGTGGCTACACCTTC; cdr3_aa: CASRESGNWGGYTF
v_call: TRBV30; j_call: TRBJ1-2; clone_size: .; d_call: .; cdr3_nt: TGTGCCTGGGAAGGGGGTAACTATGGCTACACCTTC; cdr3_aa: CAWEGGNYGYTF
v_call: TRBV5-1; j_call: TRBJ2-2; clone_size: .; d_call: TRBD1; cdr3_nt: TGCGCCAGCAGCCGCCGGGGACAGGGAAGTTTCGGCGGGGAGCTGTTTTTT; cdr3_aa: CASSRRGQGSFGGELFF
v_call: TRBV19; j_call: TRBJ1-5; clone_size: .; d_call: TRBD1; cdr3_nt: TGTGCCAGTCGGGACAGAGCTAAAGGCAATCAGCCCCAGCATTTT; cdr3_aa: CASRDRAKGNQPQHF
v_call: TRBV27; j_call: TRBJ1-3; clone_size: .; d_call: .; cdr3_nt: TGTGCCAGCACCTCCGAAGCGTTCTCTGGAAACACCATATATTTT; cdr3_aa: CASTSEAFSGNTIYF
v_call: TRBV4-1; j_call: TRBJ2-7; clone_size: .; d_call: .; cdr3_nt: TGCGCCAGCAGCCCGCCCCGAAGTAACGAGCAGTACTTC; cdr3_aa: CASSPPRSNEQYF
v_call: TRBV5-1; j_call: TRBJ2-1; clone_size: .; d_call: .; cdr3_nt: TGCGCCAGCAGCTTAATGGATGCCAGGGATGAGCAGTTCTTC; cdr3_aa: CASSLMDARDEQFF
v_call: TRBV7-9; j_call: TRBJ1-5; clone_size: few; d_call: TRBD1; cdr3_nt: TGTGCCAGCAGTCGGATGGCCCCCGGGACAGGAAGCAATCAGCCCCAGCATTTT; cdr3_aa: CASSRMAPGTGSNQPQHF
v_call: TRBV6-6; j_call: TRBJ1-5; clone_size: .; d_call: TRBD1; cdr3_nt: TGTGCCAGCAGTTACAGACAGGGTGATCAGCCCCAGCATTTT; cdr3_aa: CASSYRQGDQPQHF
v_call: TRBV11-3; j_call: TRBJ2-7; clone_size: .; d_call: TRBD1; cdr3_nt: TGTGCCAGCAGCGAGGGGGACAGTCCCTACGAGCAGTACTTC; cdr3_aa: CASSEGDSPYEQYF
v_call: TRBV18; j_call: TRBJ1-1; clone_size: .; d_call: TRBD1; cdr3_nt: TGTGCCAGCTCACCGGGACAGGCCATAAAGAACACTGAAGCTTTCTTT; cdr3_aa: CASSPGQAIKNTEAFF